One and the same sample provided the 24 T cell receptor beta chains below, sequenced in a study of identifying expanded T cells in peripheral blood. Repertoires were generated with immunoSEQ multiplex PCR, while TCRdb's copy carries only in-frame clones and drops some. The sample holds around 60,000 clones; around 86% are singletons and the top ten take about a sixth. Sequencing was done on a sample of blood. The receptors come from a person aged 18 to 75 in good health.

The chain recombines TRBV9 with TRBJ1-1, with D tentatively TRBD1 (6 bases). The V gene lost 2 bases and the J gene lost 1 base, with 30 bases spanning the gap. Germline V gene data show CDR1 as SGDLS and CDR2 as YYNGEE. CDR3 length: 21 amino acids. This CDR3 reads CASSVSTGVTGISVPNTEAFF. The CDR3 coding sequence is TGTGCCAGCAGCGTCAGTACGGGGGTCACAGGGATTTCGGTACCGAACACTGAAGCTTTCTTT.

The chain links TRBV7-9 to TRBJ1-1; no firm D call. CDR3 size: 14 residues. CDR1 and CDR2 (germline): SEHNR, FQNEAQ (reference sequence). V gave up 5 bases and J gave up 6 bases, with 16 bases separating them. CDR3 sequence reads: CASSHRAQRAEAFF. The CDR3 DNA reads TGTGCCAGCAGCCACCGGGCCCAACGGGCTGAAGCTTTCTTT. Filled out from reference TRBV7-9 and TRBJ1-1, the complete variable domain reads DTGVSQNPRHKITKRGQNVTFRCDPISEHNRLYWYRQTLGQGPEFLTYFQNEAQLEKSRLLSDRFSAERPKGSFSTLEIQRTEQGDSAMYLCASSHRAQRAEAFFGQGTRLTVV.

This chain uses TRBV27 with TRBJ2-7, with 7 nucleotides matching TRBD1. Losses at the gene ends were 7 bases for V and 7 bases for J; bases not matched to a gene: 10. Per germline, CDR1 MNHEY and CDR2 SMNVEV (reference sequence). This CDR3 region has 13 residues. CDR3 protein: CASNRGGRGEQYF. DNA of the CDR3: TGTGCCAGCAATCGAGGGGGCCGTGGGGAGCAGTACTTC.

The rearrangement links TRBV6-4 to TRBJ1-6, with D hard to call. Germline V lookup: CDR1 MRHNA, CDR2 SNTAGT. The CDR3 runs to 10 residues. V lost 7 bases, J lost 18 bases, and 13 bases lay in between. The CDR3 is CASTGSRAHF. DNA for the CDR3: TGTGCCAGCACTGGTAGTAGGGCCCACTTT.

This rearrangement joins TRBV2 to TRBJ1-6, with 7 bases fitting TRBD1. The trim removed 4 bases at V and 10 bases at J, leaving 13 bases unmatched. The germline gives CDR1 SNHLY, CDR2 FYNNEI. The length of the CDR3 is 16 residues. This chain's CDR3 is CASSATGTVVGSPLHF. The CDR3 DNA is TGTGCCAGCAGTGCGACCGGGACAGTCGTTGGATCACCCCTCCACTTT.

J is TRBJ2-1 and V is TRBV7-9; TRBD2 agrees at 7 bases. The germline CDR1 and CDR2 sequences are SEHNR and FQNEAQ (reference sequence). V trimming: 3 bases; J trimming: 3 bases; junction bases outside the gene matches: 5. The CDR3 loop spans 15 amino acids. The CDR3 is CASSFLAGVYNEQFF. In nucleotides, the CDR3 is TGTGCCAGCAGCTTCCTGGCGGGGGTCTACAATGAGCAGTTCTTC.

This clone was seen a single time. The CDR3 nucleotides are TGCGCCAGCAGCCTCTTCTCTGCGGGGGGTGGTTCAGATACGCAGTATTTT. This gives the protein CASSLFSAGGGSDTQYF. V gene TRBV5-1 combines with J gene TRBJ2-3, with 8 nucleotides matching TRBD2. This CDR3 has 17 amino acids. Losses at the gene ends were 4 bases for V and 4 bases for J; bases not matched to a gene: 14. CDR1 and CDR2 (germline): SGHRS, YFSETQ. Looking up the rest from reference TRBV5-1 and TRBJ2-3 gives the full variable domain: KAGVTQTPRYLIKTRGQQVTLSCSPISGHRSVSWYQQTPGQGLQFLFEYFSETQRNKGNFPGRFSGRQFSNSRSEMNVSTLELGDSALYLCASSLFSAGGGSDTQYFGPGTRLTVL.

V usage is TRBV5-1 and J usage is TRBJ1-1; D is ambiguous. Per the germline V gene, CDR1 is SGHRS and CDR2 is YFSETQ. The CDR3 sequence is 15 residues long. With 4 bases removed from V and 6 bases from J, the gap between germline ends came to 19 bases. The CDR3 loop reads CASSALWGASSEAFF. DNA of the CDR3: TGCGCCAGCAGCGCCCTCTGGGGTGCAAGTTCTGAAGCTTTCTTT.

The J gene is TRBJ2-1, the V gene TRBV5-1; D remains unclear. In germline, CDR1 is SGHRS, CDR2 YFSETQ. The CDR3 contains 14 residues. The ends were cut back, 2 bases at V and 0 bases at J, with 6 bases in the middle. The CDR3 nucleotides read TGCGCCAGCAGCTTCAAGAGCTCCTACAATGAGCAGTTCTTC. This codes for CASSFKSSYNEQFF.

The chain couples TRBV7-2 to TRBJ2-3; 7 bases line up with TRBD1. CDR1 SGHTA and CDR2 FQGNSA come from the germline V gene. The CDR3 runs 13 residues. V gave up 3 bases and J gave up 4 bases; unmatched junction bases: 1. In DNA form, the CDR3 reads TGTGCCAGCAGCTTTCAGGGGGCAGATACGCAGTATTTT. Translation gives CASSFQGADTQYF.

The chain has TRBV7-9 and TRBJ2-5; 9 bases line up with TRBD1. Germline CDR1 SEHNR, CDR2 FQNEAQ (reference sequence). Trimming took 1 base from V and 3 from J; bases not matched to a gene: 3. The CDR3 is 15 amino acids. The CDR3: CASSLGDRAKETQYF. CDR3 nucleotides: TGTGCCAGCAGCTTAGGGGACAGGGCCAAAGAGACCCAGTACTTC.

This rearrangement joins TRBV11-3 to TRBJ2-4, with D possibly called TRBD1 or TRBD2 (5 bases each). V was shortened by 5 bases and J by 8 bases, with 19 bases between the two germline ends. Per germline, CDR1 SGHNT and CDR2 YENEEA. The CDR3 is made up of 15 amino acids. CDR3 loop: CASSRFGDVGDIQYF. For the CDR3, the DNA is TGTGCCAGCAGCCGTTTCGGGGACGTGGGGGACATTCAGTACTTC. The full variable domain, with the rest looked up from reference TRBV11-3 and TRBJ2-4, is EAGVVQSPRYKIIEKKQPVAFWCNPISGHNTLYWYLQNLGQGPELLIRYENEEAVDDSQLPKDRFSAERLKGVDSTLKIQPAELGDSAVYLCASSRFGDVGDIQYFGAGTRLSVL.

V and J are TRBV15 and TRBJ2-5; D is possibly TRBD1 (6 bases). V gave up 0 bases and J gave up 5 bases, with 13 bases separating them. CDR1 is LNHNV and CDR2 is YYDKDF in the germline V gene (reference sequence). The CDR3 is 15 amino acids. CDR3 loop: CATSRDNRAGETQYF. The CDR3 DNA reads TGTGCCACCAGCAGAGATAACAGGGCTGGGGAGACCCAGTACTTC.

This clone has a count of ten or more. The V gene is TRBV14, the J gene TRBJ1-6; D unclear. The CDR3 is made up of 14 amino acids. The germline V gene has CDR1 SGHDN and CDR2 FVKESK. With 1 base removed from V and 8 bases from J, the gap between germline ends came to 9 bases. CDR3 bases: TGTGCCAGCAGCCAAGTAGGTTCCCATTCACCCCTCCACTTT. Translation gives CASSQVGSHSPLHF.

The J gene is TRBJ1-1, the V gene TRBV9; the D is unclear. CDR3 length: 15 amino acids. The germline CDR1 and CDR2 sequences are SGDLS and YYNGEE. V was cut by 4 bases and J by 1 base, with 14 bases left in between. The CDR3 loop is CASSPRPPANTEAFF. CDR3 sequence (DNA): TGTGCCAGCAGCCCCAGACCCCCGGCGAACACTGAAGCTTTCTTT.

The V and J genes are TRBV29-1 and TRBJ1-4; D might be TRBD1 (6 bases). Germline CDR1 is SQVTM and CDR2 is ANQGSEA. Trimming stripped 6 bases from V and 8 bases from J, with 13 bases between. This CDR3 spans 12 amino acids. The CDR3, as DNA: TGCAGCGTCGACGGGGGCCGAGAAAAACTGTTTTTT. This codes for CSVDGGREKLFF.

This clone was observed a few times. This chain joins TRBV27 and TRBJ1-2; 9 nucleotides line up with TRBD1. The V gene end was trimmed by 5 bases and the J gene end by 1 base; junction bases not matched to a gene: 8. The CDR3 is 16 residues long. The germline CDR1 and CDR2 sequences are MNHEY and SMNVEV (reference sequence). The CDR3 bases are TGTGCCAGCAGTAACAGGGGGCGGGGGGTTAACTATGGCTACACCTTC. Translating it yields CASSNRGRGVNYGYTF.

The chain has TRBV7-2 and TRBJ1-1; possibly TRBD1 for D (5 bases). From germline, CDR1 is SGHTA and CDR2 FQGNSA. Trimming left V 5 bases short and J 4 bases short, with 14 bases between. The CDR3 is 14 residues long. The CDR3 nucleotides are TGTGCCAGCAGCCCACGACTCGGGGGCACTGAAGCTTTCTTT. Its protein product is CASSPRLGGTEAFF.

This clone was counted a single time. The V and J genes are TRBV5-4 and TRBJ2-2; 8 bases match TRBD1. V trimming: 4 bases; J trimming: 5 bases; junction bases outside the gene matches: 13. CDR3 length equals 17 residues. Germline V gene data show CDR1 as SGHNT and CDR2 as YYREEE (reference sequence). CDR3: CASSPEGVRGRTGELFF. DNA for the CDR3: TGTGCCAGCAGCCCTGAGGGGGTCAGGGGGCGGACCGGGGAGCTGTTTTTT.

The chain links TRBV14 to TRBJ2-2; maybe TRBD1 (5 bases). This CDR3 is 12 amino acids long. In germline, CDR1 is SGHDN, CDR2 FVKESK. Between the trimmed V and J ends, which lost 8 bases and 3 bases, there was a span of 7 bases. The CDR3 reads CASQGYTGELFF. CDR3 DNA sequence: TGTGCCAGCCAGGGATACACCGGGGAGCTGTTTTTT. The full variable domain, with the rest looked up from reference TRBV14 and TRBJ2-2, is EAGVTQFPSHSVIEKGQTVTLRCDPISGHDNLYWYRRVMGKEIKFLLHFVKESKQDESGMPNNRFLAERTGGTYSTLKVQPAELEDSGVYFCASQGYTGELFFGEGSRLTVL.

DNA of the CDR3: TGTGCCAGCAGTTTCGGCAGGAACACTGAAGCTTTCTTT. Amino acid sequence: CASSFGRNTEAFF. The chain is built from TRBV6-6 and TRBJ1-1; D unclear. CDR1 and CDR2 from the germline V gene are MNHNY and SVGAGI (reference sequence). V shed 4 bases and J shed 1 base, with 7 bases lying between them. This CDR3 has 13 amino acids.

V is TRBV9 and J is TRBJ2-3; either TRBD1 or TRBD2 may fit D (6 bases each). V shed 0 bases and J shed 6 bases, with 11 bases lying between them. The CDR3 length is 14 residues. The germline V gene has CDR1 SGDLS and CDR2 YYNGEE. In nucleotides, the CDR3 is TGTGCCAGCAGCGTAGCACAGGGACTGGATACGCAGTATTTT. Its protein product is CASSVAQGLDTQYF.

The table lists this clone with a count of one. CDR3 DNA sequence: TGTGCCAGCAGCCCCCGGCAGAGCTCCTACAATGAGCAGTTCTTC. As protein: CASSPRQSSYNEQFF. The genes are TRBV6-5 and TRBJ2-1; no firm D call. This CDR3 region has 15 residues. Germline CDR1 MNHEY, CDR2 SVGAGI. Trimming stripped 6 bases from V and 0 bases from J, with 12 bases between.

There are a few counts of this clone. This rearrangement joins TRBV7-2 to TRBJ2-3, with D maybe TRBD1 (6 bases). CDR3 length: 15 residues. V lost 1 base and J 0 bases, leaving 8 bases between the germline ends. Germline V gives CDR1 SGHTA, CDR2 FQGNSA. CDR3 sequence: CASSLGTGSTDTQYF. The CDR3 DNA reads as TGTGCCAGCAGCTTAGGTACAGGGAGCACAGATACGCAGTATTTT.